This T cell receptor (beta chain) was sequenced for a study of Graves' ophthalmopathy and Graves' hyperthyroidism. Overall study findings and caveats: In separating ophthalmopathy from stable hyperthyroidism, a 13-signature model achieved about 91% sensitivity and 81.08% specificity.

This clonotype was counted ten times or more. Its specificity is not known. Ophthalmopathy in the donors was of moderate-to-severe activity, with CAS ≥3, NOSPECS ≥4 and duration under 3 months. Researchers took RNA transcripts and amplified TCR beta CDR3 regions from them. RT-PCR in the first round used HTBI primers; a second-round multiplex PCR followed. MiXCR, applied by TCRdb to the multiplex PCR reads, yields one record per CDR3 protein. Of some 170,000 distinct CDR3 sequences listed, 35% to 45% are singletons. Trimming removed 8 bases at V and 5 bases at J, with 7 bases between. CDR3 length equals 10 residues. CDR1 is MNHEY, CDR2 SVGEGT, per germline.

The rearrangement uses TRBV6-2 or TRBV6-3 and TRBJ2-7, with D hard to call. Sequenced sample: peripheral blood. This receptor was identified in a young man with Graves' ophthalmopathy. The CDR3 is CASGINEQYF. For the CDR3, the DNA is TGTGCCAGCGGGATTAACGAGCAGTACTTC.